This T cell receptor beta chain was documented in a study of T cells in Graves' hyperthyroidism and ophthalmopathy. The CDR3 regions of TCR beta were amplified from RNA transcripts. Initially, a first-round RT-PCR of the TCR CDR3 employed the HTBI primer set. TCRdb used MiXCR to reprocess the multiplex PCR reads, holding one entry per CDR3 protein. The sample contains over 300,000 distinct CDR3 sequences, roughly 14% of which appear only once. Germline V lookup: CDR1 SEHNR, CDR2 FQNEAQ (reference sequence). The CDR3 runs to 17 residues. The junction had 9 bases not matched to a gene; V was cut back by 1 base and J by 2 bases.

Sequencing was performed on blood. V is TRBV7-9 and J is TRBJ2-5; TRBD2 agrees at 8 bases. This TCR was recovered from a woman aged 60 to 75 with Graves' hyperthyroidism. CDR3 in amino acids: CASSLVRMTSEQETQYF. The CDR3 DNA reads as TGTGCCAGCAGCTTAGTCCGGATGACTAGCGAGCAAGAGACCCAGTACTTC.